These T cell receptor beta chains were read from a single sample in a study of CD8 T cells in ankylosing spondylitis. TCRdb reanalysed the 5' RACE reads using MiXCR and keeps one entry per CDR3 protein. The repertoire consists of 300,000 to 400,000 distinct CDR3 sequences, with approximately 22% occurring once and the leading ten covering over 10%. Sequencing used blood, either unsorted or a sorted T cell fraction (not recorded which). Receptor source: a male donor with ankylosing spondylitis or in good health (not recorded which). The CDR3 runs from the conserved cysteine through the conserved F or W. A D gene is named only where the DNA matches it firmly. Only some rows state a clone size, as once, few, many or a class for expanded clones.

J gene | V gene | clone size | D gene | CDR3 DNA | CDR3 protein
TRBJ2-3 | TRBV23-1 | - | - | TGCGCCAGCAGTCAGAGTAGGGTCCCGATTACGCAGTATTTT | CASSQSRVPITQYF
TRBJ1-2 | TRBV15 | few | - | TGTGCCACCAGCAACCGTGGAGGGACCTATGGCTACACCTTC | CATSNRGGTYGYTF
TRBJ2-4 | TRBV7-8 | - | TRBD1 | TGTGCCAGCAGCCCAGGGACAGGGGGTTCCAAAAACATTCAGTACTTC | CASSPGTGGSKNIQYF
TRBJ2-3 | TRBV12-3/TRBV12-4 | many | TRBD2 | TGTGCCAGCAGTTTTAGCGGGGGGACCACAGATACGCAGTATTTT | CASSFSGGTTDTQYF
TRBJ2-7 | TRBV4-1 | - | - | TGCGCCAGCAGCCAAGGCCCTATCAAATCCTACGAGCAGTACTTC | CASSQGPIKSYEQYF
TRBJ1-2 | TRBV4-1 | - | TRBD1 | TGCGCCAGCGGGGGACAGGCCCTGGGCTACACCTTC | CASGGQALGYTF
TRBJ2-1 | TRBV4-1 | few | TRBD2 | TGCGCCAGCAGCCAAATACTTGAGACTAGCGGGGGGCCCAACTCACTCTACAATGAGCAGTTCTTC | CASSQILETSGGPNSLYNEQFF
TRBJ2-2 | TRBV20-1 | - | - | TGCAGTGCTAGAGATGCAGCAGCGTTCACCGGGGAGCTGTTTTTT | CSARDAAAFTGELFF
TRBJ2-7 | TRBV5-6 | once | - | TGTGCCAGCAGCCCCGGGCTATCCTGCGAGCAGTACTTC | CASSPGLSCEQYF
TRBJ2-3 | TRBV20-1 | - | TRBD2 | TGCAGTGGAGGGACTAGATACACAGATACGCAGTATTTT | CSGGTRYTDTQYF
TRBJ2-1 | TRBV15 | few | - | TGTGCCACCAGCAGAGTAGATCGGGGCTTGGAGCAGTTCTTC | CATSRVDRGLEQFF
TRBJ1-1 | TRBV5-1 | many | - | TGCGCCAGCAGCTTGGTTCAGGGGAACACTGAAGCTTTCTTT | CASSLVQGNTEAFF
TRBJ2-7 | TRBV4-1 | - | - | TGCGCCAGCAGCCCCACTCGCGGATCACGGTACTACGAGCAGTACTTC | CASSPTRGSRYYEQYF
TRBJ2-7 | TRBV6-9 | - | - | TGTGCCAGCAGTTATATCGTTTCGAGCGAGCAGTACTTC | CASSYIVSSEQYF
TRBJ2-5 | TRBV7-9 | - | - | TGTGCCAGCAGCCCGAAACCAGTCTCCGCAGGGGAGTACTTC | CASSPKPVSAGEYF
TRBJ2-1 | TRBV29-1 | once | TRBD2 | TGCAGCGTTGACTTCAGCGGGGATGAGCAGTTCTTC | CSVDFSGDEQFF
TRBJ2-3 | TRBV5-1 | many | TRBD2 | TGCGCCAGCAGCTTGCGGGCGGGAGGCACAGATACGCAGTATTTT | CASSLRAGGTDTQYF
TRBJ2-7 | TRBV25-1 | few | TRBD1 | TGTGCCAGCAGTGCAGGGACAGGGCTAGCCTACGAGCAGTACTTC | CASSAGTGLAYEQYF
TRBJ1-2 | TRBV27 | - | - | TGTGCCAGCAGACCGGGGCAGGGCTATGGCTACACCTTC | CASRPGQGYGYTF
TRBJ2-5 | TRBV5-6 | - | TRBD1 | TGTGCCAGCATCTCGGAAGGGGGCACAGGGGGGATTGAGACCCAGTACTTC | CASISEGGTGGIETQYF
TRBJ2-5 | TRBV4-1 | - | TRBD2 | TGCGCCAGCAGCCAGTATAGCGGGGGGGAAGAGACCCAGTACTTC | CASSQYSGGEETQYF
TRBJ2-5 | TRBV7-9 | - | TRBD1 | TGTGCCAGCAGCCCGATGTGGACAGGGGGCGGCGAGACCCAGTACTTC | CASSPMWTGGGETQYF